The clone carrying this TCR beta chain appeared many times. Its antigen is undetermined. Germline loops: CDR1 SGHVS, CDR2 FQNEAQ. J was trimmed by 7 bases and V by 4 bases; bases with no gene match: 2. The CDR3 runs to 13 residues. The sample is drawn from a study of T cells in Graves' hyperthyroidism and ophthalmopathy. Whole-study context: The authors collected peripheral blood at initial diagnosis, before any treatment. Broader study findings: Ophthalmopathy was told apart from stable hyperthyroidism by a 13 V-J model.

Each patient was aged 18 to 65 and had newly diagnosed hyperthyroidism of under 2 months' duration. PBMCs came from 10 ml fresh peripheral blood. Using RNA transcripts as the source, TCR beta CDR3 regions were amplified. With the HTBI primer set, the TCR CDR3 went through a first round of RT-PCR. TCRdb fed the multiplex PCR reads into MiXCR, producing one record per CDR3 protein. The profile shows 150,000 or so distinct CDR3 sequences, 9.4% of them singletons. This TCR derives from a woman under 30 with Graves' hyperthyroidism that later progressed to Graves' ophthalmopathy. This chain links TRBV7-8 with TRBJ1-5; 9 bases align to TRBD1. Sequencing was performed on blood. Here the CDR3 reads CASSWDRDQPQHF. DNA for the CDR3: TGTGCCAGCAGCTGGGACAGGGACCAGCCCCAGCATTTT. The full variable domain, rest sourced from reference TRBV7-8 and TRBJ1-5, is GAGVSQSPRYKVAKRGQDVALRCDPISGHVSLFWYQQALGQGPEFLTYFQNEAQLDKSGLPSDRFFAERPEGSVSTLKIQRTQQEDSAVYLCASSWDRDQPQHFGDGTRLSIL.